The 27 T cell receptor beta chains listed next were all sequenced from one sample in a study of cytomegalovirus exposure and HLA in healthy donors. In the PCR, 60 Vbeta and 13 Jbeta primers were used. TCRdb's copy holds only in-frame clones and misses some; the assay was immunoSEQ multiplex PCR. The sample includes roughly 100,000 clones, 10% of them seen just once. Sequences were obtained from PBMCs. These receptors originate from a man aged 40-55 years in good health and CMV-seropositive.

The chain joins TRBV7-2 to TRBJ2-1, with 7 bases identical to TRBD2. The trim removed 4 bases at V and 8 bases at J, leaving 11 bases unmatched. Germline loops: CDR1 SGHTA, CDR2 FQGNSA. The CDR3 loop spans 15 amino acids. In DNA form, the CDR3 reads TGTGCCAGCAGCTCGCCCTTACTAGCGAACCATGAGCAGTTCTTC. As protein: CASSSPLLANHEQFF.

This chain links TRBV7-9 with TRBJ2-2, with 9 nucleotides matching TRBD1. CDR1 is SEHNR and CDR2 is FQNEAQ in the germline V gene (reference sequence). This CDR3 is 15 amino acids long. The ends lost 6 bases at V and 7 bases at J; junction bases unmatched: 9. The DNA of the CDR3 is TGTGCCAGCAGGAGAGGGGGACAGGGTATCGGGGAGCTGTTTTTT. This encodes CASRRGGQGIGELFF.

This chain links TRBV11-3 with TRBJ2-3; no clear D. The germline V and J ends were trimmed by 5 bases and 2 bases, with 11 bases remaining between them. Per germline, CDR1 SGHNT and CDR2 YENEEA. CDR3 length: 14 residues. The CDR3 DNA is TGTGCCAGCAGCCTAGGCGGCTACACAGATACGCAGTATTTT. Translated, it gives CASSLGGYTDTQYF.

This clone was observed a few times. The chain combines TRBV28 with TRBJ2-3, with 11 nucleotides matching TRBD2. Germline V lookup: CDR1 MDHEN, CDR2 SYDVKM. CDR3 size: 16 residues. J was trimmed by 2 bases and V by 6 bases; bases with no gene match: 7. The CDR3 is CASSHGTSGHTDTQYF. The CDR3 DNA is TGTGCCAGCAGCCACGGGACTAGCGGACACACAGATACGCAGTATTTT.

This clone was observed a handful of times. The chain links TRBV7-2 to TRBJ2-7; D is perhaps TRBD2 (5 bases). The CDR3 totals 14 residues. Trimming took 0 bases from V and 6 from J, leaving 12 bases between them. Germline values: CDR1 SGHTA, CDR2 FQGNSA. The DNA for the CDR3 is TGTGCCAGCAGCTTAGCGGAGTATCGGGGCGAGCAGTACTTC. This translates into CASSLAEYRGEQYF.

This clone has just a few counts. The chain is built from TRBV27 and TRBJ1-2, with D perhaps TRBD1 (6 bases). The CDR3 extends over 13 amino acids. Trimming took off 3 bases at V and 8 bases at J, with 13 bases between the two ends. Germline lookup yields CDR1 MNHEY and CDR2 SMNVEV (reference sequence). CDR3 loop: CASSFAGADGYTF. Here the CDR3 DNA reads TGTGCCAGCAGTTTTGCAGGGGCGGACGGCTACACCTTC.

The chain carries TRBV30 and TRBJ1-5; a possible D gene is TRBD1 (6 bases). The germline V and J ends were trimmed by 2 bases and 4 bases, with 9 bases remaining between them. This CDR3 region has 13 residues. Germline loops: CDR1 GTSNPN, CDR2 SVGIG (reference sequence). CDR3 in amino acids: CAWSMTGNQPQHF. CDR3 DNA: TGTGCCTGGAGTATGACAGGTAATCAGCCCCAGCATTTT.

There are a few counts of this clone. The V gene is TRBV30, the J gene TRBJ1-2; D gene unclear. V dropped 0 bases and J dropped 7 bases, with 9 bases sitting between them. This CDR3 spans 12 amino acids. Per germline, CDR1 GTSNPN and CDR2 SVGIG (reference sequence). DNA of the CDR3: TGTGCCTGGAGTGTTAATCCTCCTGGCTACACCTTC. This encodes CAWSVNPPGYTF.

This clone was recorded a few times. The chain is built from TRBV19 and TRBJ1-4, with D tentatively TRBD1 (6 bases). Trimming left V 6 bases short and J 3 bases short, with 14 bases between. The CDR3 sequence is 15 residues long. CDR1 and CDR2 (germline): LNHDA, SQIVND (reference sequence). CDR3 DNA: TGTGCCAGTAGGAGACAGGAAACTTCTAATGAAAAACTGTTTTTT. Its protein is CASRRQETSNEKLFF.

The chain joins TRBV29-1 to TRBJ2-5; D perhaps matches TRBD2 (5 bases). The ends were cut back, 7 bases at V and 5 bases at J, with 14 bases in the middle. Germline CDR1 reads SQVTM; CDR2 reads ANQGSEA. The CDR3 extends over 12 amino acids. The CDR3 nucleotides are TGCAGCGCCGCACGGGGAAAGGAGACCCAGTACTTC. It is translated as CSAARGKETQYF.

The chain links TRBV5-1 to TRBJ2-1; possible D gene TRBD1, 6 bases. The CDR3 is 15 residues long. V dropped 6 bases and J dropped 5 bases, with 18 bases sitting between them. CDR1 is SGHRS and CDR2 is YFSETQ in the germline V gene. The CDR3: CASTSTGTGDNEQFF. CDR3 DNA: TGCGCCAGCACCAGTACAGGGACCGGGGACAATGAGCAGTTCTTC. Complete variable domain (other parts from reference TRBV5-1 and TRBJ2-1): KAGVTQTPRYLIKTRGQQVTLSCSPISGHRSVSWYQQTPGQGLQFLFEYFSETQRNKGNFPGRFSGRQFSNSRSEMNVSTLELGDSALYLCASTSTGTGDNEQFFGPGTRLTVL.

This clone was recorded a few times. The gene calls are TRBV5-6 and TRBJ2-1; 11 bases fit TRBD2. This CDR3 is 16 amino acids long. Germline V gene sequence: CDR1 SGHDT, CDR2 YYEEEE. Trimming at V came to 1 base and at J to 10 bases, leaving 10 bases not matched to a gene. CDR3 nucleotides: TGTGCCAGCAGCTTGTCGGCTAGCGGGAGGAAGGGGGAGCAGTTCTTC. Translating gives CASSLSASGRKGEQFF. Using reference TRBV5-6 and TRBJ2-1 for the parts outside the CDR3, the full variable domain is DAGVTQSPTHLIKTRGQQVTLRCSPKSGHDTVSWYQQALGQGPQFIFQYYEEEERQRGNFPDRFSGHQFPNYSSELNVNALLLGDSALYLCASSLSASGRKGEQFFGPGTRLTVL.

This chain uses TRBV9 with TRBJ2-5; 8 nucleotides line up with TRBD1. Trimming at V came to 4 bases and at J to 5 bases, leaving 4 bases not matched to a gene. The CDR3 runs 13 residues. Germline-derived CDR1 and CDR2 are SGDLS and YYNGEE. In nucleotides, the CDR3 is TGTGCCAGCAGCTCCGGACAGGGCGAGACCCAGTACTTC. It encodes CASSSGQGETQYF. The complete variable domain, with remaining parts taken from reference TRBV9 and TRBJ2-5, reads DSGVTQTPKHLITATGQRVTLRCSPRSGDLSVYWYQQSLDQGLQFLIQYYNGEERAKGNILERFSAQQFPDLHSELNLSSLELGDSALYFCASSSGQGETQYFGPGTRLLVL.

This clone was seen only a few times. The gene calls are TRBV4-1 and TRBJ1-2, with TRBD1 matching 7 bases. The junction had 9 bases not matched to a gene; V was cut back by 4 bases and J by 4 bases. Germline CDR1 MGHRA, CDR2 YSYEKL. This CDR3 contains 15 residues. The CDR3 nucleotides are TGCGCCAGCAGCCGACGACGGGACAGAATCTATGGCTACACCTTC. Its protein product is CASSRRRDRIYGYTF.

This clone was recorded a few times. J is TRBJ2-7 and V is TRBV15, with D possibly being TRBD1 (5 bases). Trimming pared 3 bases from V and 3 bases from J, leaving 12 bases between. Germline V gives CDR1 LNHNV, CDR2 YYDKDF (reference sequence). The CDR3 consists of 14 residues. CDR3 region: CATSRAGAYYEQYF. In DNA, the CDR3 is TGTGCCACCAGCAGGGCTGGGGCTTACTACGAGCAGTACTTC.

The chain is built from TRBV28 and TRBJ1-1, with D possibly matching TRBD1 (5 bases). Germline CDR1 and CDR2: MDHEN and SYDVKM. This CDR3 has 15 residues. V was pared by 5 bases and J by 5 bases, with 18 bases between. The CDR3 is CASSARDSGVTEAFF. The CDR3 region has the DNA TGTGCCAGCAGTGCTCGGGACTCCGGAGTGACTGAAGCTTTCTTT.

The chain is built from TRBV7-9 and TRBJ2-1, with D perhaps TRBD2 (6 bases). V lost 7 bases and J 15 bases, leaving 16 bases between the germline ends. This CDR3 is 11 amino acids long. CDR1 is SEHNR, CDR2 FQNEAQ, per germline (reference sequence). The CDR3 DNA reads as TGTGCCAGCACTCGGGGTCCAGCGGGGTTCTTC. Amino acids: CASTRGPAGFF. Looking up the rest from reference TRBV7-9 and TRBJ2-1 gives the full variable domain: DTGVSQNPRHKITKRGQNVTFRCDPISEHNRLYWYRQTLGQGPEFLTYFQNEAQLEKSRLLSDRFSAERPKGSFSTLEIQRTEQGDSAMYLCASTRGPAGFFGPGTRLTVL.

The CDR3 here is CASHRAGDYGYTF. CDR3 coding DNA: TGTGCCAGCCACAGGGCTGGGGACTATGGCTACACCTTC. The J gene is TRBJ1-2, the V gene TRBV6-1; D may be TRBD1 (6 bases). V lost 8 bases, J lost 3 bases, and 13 bases lay in between. CDR1 and CDR2 from the germline V gene are MNHNS and SASEGT. This CDR3 has 13 amino acids.

This clone was counted only a few times. This sequence joins TRBV4-3 and TRBJ1-1, with no clear D. The CDR3 is made up of 15 amino acids. From germline, CDR1 is LGHNA and CDR2 YSLEER. V was trimmed by 1 base and J by 3 bases, leaving 12 bases between them. CDR3 DNA sequence: TGCGCCAGCAGCCAAGTCGGAGGTCGGCACACTGAAGCTTTCTTT. Encoded protein: CASSQVGGRHTEAFF.

This clone has more than one count but fewer than ten. V is TRBV7-9 and J is TRBJ2-1, with a tentative D call TRBD2 (6 bases). Germline-derived CDR1 and CDR2 are SEHNR and FQNEAQ (reference sequence). CDR3 length: 16 amino acids. Between the trimmed V and J ends, which lost 3 bases and 0 bases, there was a span of 12 bases. The CDR3 sequence is CASSFPAGSSYNEQFF. The CDR3 DNA follows: TGTGCCAGCAGCTTCCCCGCGGGAAGCTCCTACAATGAGCAGTTCTTC.

This clone was counted only a few times. The CDR3 is CASRGDQAGVGGEQFF. CDR3 sequence (DNA): TGTGCCAGCAGGGGAGATCAAGCGGGAGTAGGGGGTGAGCAGTTCTTC. V and J are TRBV7-8 and TRBJ2-1, with 8 bases lining up with TRBD2. Trimming at V came to 6 bases and at J to 9 bases, leaving 16 bases not matched to a gene. There are 16 residues in the CDR3. The germline gives CDR1 SGHVS, CDR2 FQNEAQ.

The rearrangement joins TRBV29-1 to TRBJ1-4, with D possibly being TRBD1 (5 bases). Germline V gives CDR1 SQVTM, CDR2 ANQGSEA. CDR3 size: 15 residues. V was shortened by 0 bases and J by 0 bases, with 8 bases between the two germline ends. CDR3 protein: CSVEEWGATNEKLFF. The CDR3 DNA is TGCAGCGTTGAAGAGTGGGGGGCAACTAATGAAAAACTGTTTTTT. Full variable domain (outside the CDR3, taken from reference TRBV29-1 and TRBJ1-4): SAVISQKPSRDICQRGTSLTIQCQVDSQVTMMFWYRQQPGQSLTLIATANQGSEATYESGFVIDKFPISRPNLTFSTLTVSNMSPEDSSIYLCSVEEWGATNEKLFFGSGTQLSVL.

The chain combines TRBV27 with TRBJ2-2; D perhaps matches TRBD1 (5 bases). CDR1 MNHEY and CDR2 SMNVEV come from the germline V gene (reference sequence). V gave up 6 bases and J gave up 7 bases, with 27 bases separating them. This CDR3 comprises 18 residues. The CDR3 bases are TGTGCCAGCAGCTTTAGGACATTTGCGAACACCGGAGTCGGGGAGCTGTTTTTT. Protein product: CASSFRTFANTGVGELFF.

The rearrangement joins TRBV5-1 to TRBJ1-1; no firm D call. V was pared by 0 bases and J by 1 base, with 10 bases between. This CDR3 has 15 amino acids. Germline V lookup: CDR1 SGHRS, CDR2 YFSETQ. In DNA form, the CDR3 reads TGCGCCAGCAGCTTGGAGAGACAAAAGAACACTGAAGCTTTCTTT. Translation gives CASSLERQKNTEAFF.

This clone was counted many times. The gene calls are TRBV7-3 and TRBJ2-1; 7 bases are shared with TRBD2. The germline CDR1 and CDR2 sequences are SGHTA and FQGTGA. There are 17 residues in the CDR3. The junction had 10 bases not matched to a gene; V was cut back by 3 bases and J by 2 bases. The chain's CDR3 is CASSLGGIAGAYNEQFF. The CDR3 DNA reads TGTGCCAGCAGCTTGGGAGGAATAGCGGGCGCCTACAATGAGCAGTTCTTC. Combining the CDR3 with reference TRBV7-3 and TRBJ2-1 gives the whole variable domain GAGVSQTPSNKVTEKGKYVELRCDPISGHTALYWYRQSLGQGPEFLIYFQGTGAADDSGLPNDRFFAVRPEGSVSTLKIQRTERGDSAVYLCASSLGGIAGAYNEQFFGPGTRLTVL.

The rearrangement joins TRBV2 to TRBJ1-1; D might be TRBD1 (5 bases). V gave up 1 base and J gave up 7 bases, with 13 bases separating them. Germline CDR1 reads SNHLY; CDR2 reads FYNNEI. The CDR3 runs to 14 residues. CDR3 nucleotide sequence: TGTGCCAGCAGTGAAGAGGAAGGGGTGGATGAAGCTTTCTTT. Translating gives CASSEEEGVDEAFF. Full variable domain (outside the CDR3, taken from reference TRBV2 and TRBJ1-1): EPEVTQTPSHQVTQMGQEVILRCVPISNHLYFYWYRQILGQKVEFLVSFYNNEISEKSEIFDDQFSVERPDGSNFTLKIRSTKLEDSAMYFCASSEEEGVDEAFFGQGTRLTVV.

The gene calls are TRBV15 and TRBJ2-3; D may be TRBD1 (6 bases). Trimming shortened V by 2 bases and J by 0 bases, and 21 bases separated the two germline ends. Germline assignment: CDR1 LNHNV and CDR2 YYDKDF (reference sequence). CDR3 size: 19 residues. CDR3 coding DNA: TGTGCCACCAGCAGATCGGCCGGACAGTTGTACACTAGCACAGATACGCAGTATTTT. This codes for CATSRSAGQLYTSTDTQYF.